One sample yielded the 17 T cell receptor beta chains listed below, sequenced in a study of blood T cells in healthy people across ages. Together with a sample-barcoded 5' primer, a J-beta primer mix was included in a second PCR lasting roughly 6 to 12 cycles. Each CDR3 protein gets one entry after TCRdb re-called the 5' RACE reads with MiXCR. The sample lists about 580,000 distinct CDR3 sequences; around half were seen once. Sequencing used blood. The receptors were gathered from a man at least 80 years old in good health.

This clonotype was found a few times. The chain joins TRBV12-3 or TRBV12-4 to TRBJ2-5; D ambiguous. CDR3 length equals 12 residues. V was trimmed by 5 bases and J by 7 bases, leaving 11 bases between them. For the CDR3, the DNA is TGTGCCAGCAGTGCCGGTCCCGGGACCCAGTACTTC. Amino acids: CASSAGPGTQYF.

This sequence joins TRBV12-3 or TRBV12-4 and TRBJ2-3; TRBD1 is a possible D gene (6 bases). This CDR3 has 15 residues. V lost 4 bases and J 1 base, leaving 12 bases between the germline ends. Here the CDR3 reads CASSSTPGGTDTQYF. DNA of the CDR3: TGTGCCAGCAGTTCAACGCCAGGGGGCACAGATACGCAGTATTTT.

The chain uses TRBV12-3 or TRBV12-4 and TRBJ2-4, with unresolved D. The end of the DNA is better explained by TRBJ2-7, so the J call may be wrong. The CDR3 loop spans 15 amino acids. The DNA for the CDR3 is TGTGCCAGCAGTTGGCGTCTGAGACAAACCTACGAGCAGTACTTC. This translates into CASSWRLRQTYEQYF.

The CDR3 bases are TGTGCCAGCAGTATAGACAGGGGAGGTCAGCCCCAGCATTTT. Translation gives CASSIDRGGQPQHF. This chain uses TRBV28 with TRBJ1-5, with 8 bases lining up with TRBD1. Germline assignment: CDR1 MDHEN and CDR2 SYDVKM. The V and J ends lost 5 bases and 6 bases, in that order; junction bases with no gene match: 6. This CDR3 has 14 residues.

CDR3 protein: CAWSVPSGIGYTF. The CDR3 region has the DNA TGTGCCTGGAGTGTACCTTCGGGTATCGGCTACACCTTC. The chain joins TRBV30 to TRBJ1-2; D gene unclear. The V gene lost 0 bases and the J gene lost 8 bases, with 13 bases spanning the gap. Germline CDR1 and CDR2: GTSNPN and SVGIG (reference sequence). CDR3 length: 13 residues.

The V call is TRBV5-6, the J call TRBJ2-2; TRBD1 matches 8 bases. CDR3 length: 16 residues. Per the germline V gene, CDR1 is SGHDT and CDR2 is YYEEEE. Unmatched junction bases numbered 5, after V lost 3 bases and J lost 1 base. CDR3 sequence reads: CASSSPGQVNTGELFF. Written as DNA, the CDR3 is TGTGCCAGCAGCTCTCCGGGACAGGTGAACACCGGGGAGCTGTTTTTT.

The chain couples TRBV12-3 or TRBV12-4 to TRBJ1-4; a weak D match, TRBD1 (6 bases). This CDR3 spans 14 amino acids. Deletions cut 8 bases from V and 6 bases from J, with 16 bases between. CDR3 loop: CASLLGGADEKLFF. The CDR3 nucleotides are TGTGCCAGCTTACTGGGGGGCGCAGATGAAAAACTGTTTTTT.

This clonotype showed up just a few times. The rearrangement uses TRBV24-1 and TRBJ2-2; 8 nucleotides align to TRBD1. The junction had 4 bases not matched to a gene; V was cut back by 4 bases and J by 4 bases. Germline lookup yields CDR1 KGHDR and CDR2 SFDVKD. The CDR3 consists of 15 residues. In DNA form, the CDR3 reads TGTGCCACCAGTGAGGGACAGGCGGTCACCGGGGAGCTGTTTTTT. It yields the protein CATSEGQAVTGELFF.

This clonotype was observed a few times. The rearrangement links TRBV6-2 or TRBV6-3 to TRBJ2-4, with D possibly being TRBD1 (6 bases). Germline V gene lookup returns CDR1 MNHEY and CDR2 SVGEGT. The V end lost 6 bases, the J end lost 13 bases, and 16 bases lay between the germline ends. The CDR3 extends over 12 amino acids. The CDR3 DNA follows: TGTGCCAGCAGGGACAGTCCCCTGGAGCAGTACTTC. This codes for CASRDSPLEQYF.

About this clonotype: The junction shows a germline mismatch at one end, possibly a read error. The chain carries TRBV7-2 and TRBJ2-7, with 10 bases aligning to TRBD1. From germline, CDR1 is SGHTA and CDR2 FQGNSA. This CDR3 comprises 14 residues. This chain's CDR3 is CAGSLTGGVDEQYF. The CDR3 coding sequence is TGTGCCGGCAGCTTGACAGGGGGCGTCGACGAGCAGTACTTC.

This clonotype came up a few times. CDR3 region: CASSSLVQMNTEAFF. The CDR3 DNA is TGTGCCAGCAGCTCCCTCGTACAGATGAACACTGAAGCTTTCTTT. This chain uses TRBV7-2 with TRBJ1-1; unclear D gene. CDR3 size: 15 residues. Germline V lookup: CDR1 SGHTA, CDR2 FQGNSA. Trimming removed 4 bases at V and 0 bases at J, with 12 bases between.

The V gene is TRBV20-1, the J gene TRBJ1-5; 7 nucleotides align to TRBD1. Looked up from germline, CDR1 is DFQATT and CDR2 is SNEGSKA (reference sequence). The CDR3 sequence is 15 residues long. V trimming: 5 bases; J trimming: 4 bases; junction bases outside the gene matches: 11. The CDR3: CSAHADRSGNQPQHF. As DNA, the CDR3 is TGCAGTGCTCATGCGGACAGGTCTGGGAATCAGCCCCAGCATTTT.

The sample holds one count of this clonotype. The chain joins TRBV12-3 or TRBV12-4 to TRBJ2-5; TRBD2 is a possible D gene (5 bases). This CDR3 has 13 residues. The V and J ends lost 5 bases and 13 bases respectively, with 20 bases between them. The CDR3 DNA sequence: TGTGCCAGCAGTCCCCGGTTAAGGAGGATCAGGTACTTC. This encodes CASSPRLRRIRYF.

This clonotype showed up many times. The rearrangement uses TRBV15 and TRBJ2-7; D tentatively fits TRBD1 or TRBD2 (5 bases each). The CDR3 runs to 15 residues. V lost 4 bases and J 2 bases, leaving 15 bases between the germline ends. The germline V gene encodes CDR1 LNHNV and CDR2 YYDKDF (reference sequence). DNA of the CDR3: TGTGCCACCAGCATCGACATTGGGGGACCCTACGAGCAGTACTTC. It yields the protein CATSIDIGGPYEQYF.

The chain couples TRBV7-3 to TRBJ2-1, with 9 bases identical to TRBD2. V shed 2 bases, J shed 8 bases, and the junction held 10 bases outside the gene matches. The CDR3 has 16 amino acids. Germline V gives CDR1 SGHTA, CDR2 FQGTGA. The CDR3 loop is CASSLQGGGAVDEQFF. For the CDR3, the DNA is TGTGCCAGCAGCTTACAGGGCGGGGGGGCCGTCGATGAGCAGTTCTTC. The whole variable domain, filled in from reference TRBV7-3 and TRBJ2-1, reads GAGVSQTPSNKVTEKGKYVELRCDPISGHTALYWYRQSLGQGPEFLIYFQGTGAADDSGLPNDRFFAVRPEGSVSTLKIQRTERGDSAVYLCASSLQGGGAVDEQFFGPGTRLTVL.

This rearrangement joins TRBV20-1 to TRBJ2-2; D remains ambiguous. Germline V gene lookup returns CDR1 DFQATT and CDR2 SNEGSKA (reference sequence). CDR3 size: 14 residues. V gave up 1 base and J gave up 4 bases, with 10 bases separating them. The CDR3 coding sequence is TGCAGTGCTAGAGGGCCGACTTCCACCGGGGAGCTGTTTTTT. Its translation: CSARGPTSTGELFF.

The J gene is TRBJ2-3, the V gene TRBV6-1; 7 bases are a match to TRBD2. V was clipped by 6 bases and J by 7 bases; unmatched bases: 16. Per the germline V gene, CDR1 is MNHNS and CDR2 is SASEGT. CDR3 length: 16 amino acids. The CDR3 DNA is TGTGCCAGCAGCCGGCCGACTAGCACATCCATGCATACGCAGTATTTT. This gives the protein CASSRPTSTSMHTQYF.